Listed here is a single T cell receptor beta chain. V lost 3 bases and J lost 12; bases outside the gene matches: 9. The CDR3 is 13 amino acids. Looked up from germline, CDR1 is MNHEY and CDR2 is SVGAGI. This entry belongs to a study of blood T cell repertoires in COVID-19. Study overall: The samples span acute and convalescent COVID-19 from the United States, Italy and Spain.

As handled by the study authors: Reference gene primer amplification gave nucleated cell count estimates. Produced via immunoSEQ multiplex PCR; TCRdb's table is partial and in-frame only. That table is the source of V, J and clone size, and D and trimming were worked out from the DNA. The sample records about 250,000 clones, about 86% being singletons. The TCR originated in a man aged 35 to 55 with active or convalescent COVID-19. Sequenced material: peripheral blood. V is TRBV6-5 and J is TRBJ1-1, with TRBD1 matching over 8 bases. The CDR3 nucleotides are TGTGCCAGCAGTTATGCGCAGGGGGCGAGGCCTTTCTTT. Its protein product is CASSYAQGARPFF.